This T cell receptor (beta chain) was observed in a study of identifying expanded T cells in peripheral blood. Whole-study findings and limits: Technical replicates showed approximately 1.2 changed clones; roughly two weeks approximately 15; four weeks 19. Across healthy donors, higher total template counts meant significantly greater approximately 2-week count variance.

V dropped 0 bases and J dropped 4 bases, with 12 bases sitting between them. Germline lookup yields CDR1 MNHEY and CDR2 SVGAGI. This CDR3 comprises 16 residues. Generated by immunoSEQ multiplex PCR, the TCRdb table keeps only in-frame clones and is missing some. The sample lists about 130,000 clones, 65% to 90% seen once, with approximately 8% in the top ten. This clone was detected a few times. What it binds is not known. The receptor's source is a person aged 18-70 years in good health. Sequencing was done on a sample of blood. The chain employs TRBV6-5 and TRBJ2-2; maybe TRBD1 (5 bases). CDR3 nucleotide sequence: TGTGCCAGCAGTTACTCCGGTTTTAGGGGCACCGGGGAGCTGTTTTTT. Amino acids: CASSYSGFRGTGELFF.